A selection of T cell receptor beta chains follows, all from one sample in a study of cytomegalovirus exposure and HLA in healthy donors. Sequenced by immunoSEQ multiplex PCR; TCRdb stores in-frame clones only, minus some. The table records some 100,000 clones, about 76% of them present only once. Sequencing was carried out using PBMCs. The source is a woman between 40 and 55 years old in good health and CMV-seropositive. Both conserved end residues are part of each CDR3. The order of the fields is V gene, D gene, J gene, clone size, CDR3 DNA, CDR3 protein. D genes are given only for firm matches. Rows may omit the clone size; those that give it use once, few, many or a size class.

>TRBV6-1|-|TRBJ1-2|-
TGTGCCAGCAGTGAGGCGGTTAACTATGGCTACACCTTC
CASSEAVNYGYTF
>TRBV6-5|TRBD1|TRBJ1-3|-
TGTGCCAGCAGTTACTCATCGGACAGGGCGGGAAACACCATATATTTT
CASSYSSDRAGNTIYF
>TRBV18|-|TRBJ1-4|-
TGTGCCAGCTCACCACCGGCAGGGTCCGCTCCGTCAACTAATGAAAAACTGTTTTTT
CASSPPAGSAPSTNEKLFF
>TRBV9|TRBD2|TRBJ2-1|few
TGTGCCAGCAGCGCCTACTATACTAGCGGGGGGCACAATGAGCAGTTCTTC
CASSAYYTSGGHNEQFF
>TRBV6-1|-|TRBJ2-5|-
TGTGCCAGCATCGGGACTCCCCAAGAGACCCAGTACTTC
CASIGTPQETQYF
>TRBV12-5|-|TRBJ1-5|once
TGTGCTAGTGGTTTGGAACAATCCCAGCCCCAGCATTTT
CASGLEQSQPQHF
>TRBV10-3|TRBD2|TRBJ2-3|-
TGTGCCATCAGAACTAGCGGGGTTAACACAGATACGCAGTATTTT
CAIRTSGVNTDTQYF
>TRBV5-6|-|TRBJ1-1|-
TGTGCCAGCAGCTACCCCGACAAGAACACTGAAGCTTTCTTT
CASSYPDKNTEAFF
>TRBV2|TRBD1|TRBJ1-3|-
TGTGCCAGCAGAGCAGGGGGCGGTGGAAACACCATATATTTT
CASRAGGGGNTIYF
>TRBV5-8|-|TRBJ2-7|-
TGTGCCAGCAGCTCCCACTCATCCCTCTACGAGCAGTACTTC
CASSSHSSLYEQYF
>TRBV25-1|-|TRBJ1-5|few
TGTGCCAGCAGTGAACAGGACAGATTTATCCTAGGGAATCAGCCCCAGCATTTT
CASSEQDRFILGNQPQHF
>TRBV4-2|TRBD2|TRBJ2-3|-
TGTGCCAGCAGCCAAGATCCAATTCGCGGTCGGGGGGAAGCGCAGTATTTT
CASSQDPIRGRGEAQYF
>TRBV7-6|-|TRBJ2-6|-
TGTGCCAGCAGCCTAAGACAGAGTGGGACCAACGTCCTGACTTTC
CASSLRQSGTNVLTF
>TRBV30|TRBD2|TRBJ2-7|-
TGTGCCTGGAGTGGCCTAGCGGGGGCCTACGAGCAGTACTTC
CAWSGLAGAYEQYF
>TRBV6-6|TRBD1|TRBJ2-1|few
TGTGCCAGCAGTCACGGGACAGGGCAGGGTGAGCAGTTCTTC
CASSHGTGQGEQFF
>TRBV23-1|-|TRBJ1-5|-
TGCGCCAGCAGCCGCAACAGGGAGTTGGATAACAATCAGCCCCAGCATTTT
CASSRNRELDNNQPQHF
>TRBV30|-|TRBJ2-1|-
TGTGCCTGGAGTTCCCCCGGGGGCAATGAGCAGTTCTTC
CAWSSPGGNEQFF
>TRBV19|-|TRBJ2-3|few
TGTGCCAGTACCTATAGTAGAACGGATACGCAGTATTTT
CASTYSRTDTQYF
>TRBV28|TRBD1|TRBJ1-1|-
TGTGCCAGCAGTATACGACAGGGGTGGAGAGGAACTGAAGCTTTCTTT
CASSIRQGWRGTEAFF
>TRBV5-8|TRBD2|TRBJ2-1|-
TGTGCCAGCAGCTTGCGGTGGACTAGCGGGGGGGCAGGATCCTACAATGAGCAGTTCTTC
CASSLRWTSGGAGSYNEQFF
>TRBV4-2|-|TRBJ1-1|-
TGTGCCAGCAGCCAAGAGTGGGCAGGGGTCTTTGTAGCTTTCTTT
CASSQEWAGVFVAFF
>TRBV5-6|-|TRBJ1-2|once
TGTGCCAGCAGCTTCGGTTTATTGACAGTATATGGCTACACCTTC
CASSFGLLTVYGYTF